This TCR beta chain comes out of a study of long-term antiretroviral therapy in people with HIV. It was version v3.0 of the immunoSEQ assay that was run at survey level. The protocol was immunoSEQ multiplex PCR, while the TCRdb copy is restricted to in-frame clones and leaves out a portion. The sample has 20,000 to 25,000 clones; roughly 91% are singletons. This CDR3 has 17 amino acids. CDR1 and CDR2 (germline): SGHTA, FQGNSA. V shed 5 bases and J shed 2 bases, with 20 bases lying between them. This sequence originates from a man between 18 and 35 years old with HIV. The material sequenced was unsorted PBMCs, taken 0.2 years before starting antiretroviral therapy. This rearrangement joins TRBV7-2 to TRBJ2-3, with D possibly TRBD2 on 5 matching bases. The CDR3 region has the DNA TGTGCCAGCAGCCTAAGCTTTGCGGGTGGCCCCACAGATACGCAGTATTTT. Translation: CASSLSFAGGPTDTQYF. The full variable domain, completed using reference TRBV7-2 and TRBJ2-3, is GAGVSQSPSNKVTEKGKDVELRCDPISGHTALYWYRQSLGQGLEFLIYFQGNSAPDKSGLPSDRFSAERTGGSVSTLTIQRTQQEDSAVYLCASSLSFAGGPTDTQYFGPGTRLTVL.